This T cell receptor beta chain was observed in a study of cytomegalovirus exposure and HLA in healthy donors. The wider study: The study's early data release held roughly 91 million unique TCRs from HLA-typed donors.

PCR employed 60 Vbeta and 13 Jbeta primers. Clones were read by immunoSEQ multiplex PCR, and TCRdb kept only the in-frame ones, dropping some. The table lists 150,000 to 200,000 clones, roughly 80% of them singletons. This CDR3 spans 12 amino acids. V lost 4 bases to trimming and J lost 4 bases, with 9 bases between them. Per germline, CDR1 SGHRS and CDR2 YFSETQ. With respect to this clone: Its antigen is not known.

General study points: Relative to the roughly 700-donor mean, N-insertions were reportedly fewer in an Asian-associated ancestry cluster in a later analysis.

Sequenced material: PBMCs. The V gene is TRBV5-1, the J gene TRBJ2-7; D is possibly TRBD2 (5 bases). This TCR was sampled from a female donor in good health and CMV-seronegative. The CDR3 sequence: CASSAGSYEQYF. CDR3 in DNA: TGCGCCAGCAGCGCGGGCTCGTACGAGCAGTACTTC.